The T cell receptor beta chain under discussion was sequenced for a study of post-analysis software for immune sequencing data. Overall study findings and caveats: Patients had higher frequencies than controls of a handful of TRBV segments, including TRBV5-6, TRBV5-1 and TRBV20-1.

cDNA libraries of TCR beta carried unique molecular identifiers. Starting from approximately 0.95 to 9.8 million T cells, the study yielded about 540,000 cDNA molecules. TCRdb re-analysed the PCR reads in MiXCR, keeping a single row per CDR3 protein. The sample has more than 450,000 distinct CDR3 sequences, around 47% seen once. As regards this clonotype: Its antigen is currently unknown.

Looked up from germline, CDR1 is SGHDT and CDR2 is YYEEEE. The ends lost 4 bases at V and 8 bases at J; junction bases unmatched: 11. The CDR3 is 15 residues long. This chain joins TRBV5-6 and TRBJ2-3; TRBD2 aligns across 9 bases. The sample was blood. The clonotype was recovered from a girl aged 10-17 years with multiple sclerosis. CDR3 coding DNA: TGTGCCAGCAGCCCACCTAGCGGGATTGGGGGTACGCAGTATTTT. Amino acid sequence: CASSPPSGIGGTQYF.